Listed here are 12 T cell receptor beta chains from one sample, sequenced in a study of shared clonotypes between healthy human individuals. Profiled with immunoSEQ multiplex PCR; TCRdb holds only in-frame clones, not every one. The profile covers millions of clones, with just over 90% appearing a single time and 0.11% to 0.15% taken by the ten largest. Source material: naive CD4+ T cells sorted from blood. Subset indicated: CD45RA+ positively selected. The receptors here all came from a man aged 18 to 29 in good health.

V gene TRBV5-4 combines with J gene TRBJ2-7; D not certain. In germline, CDR1 is SGHNT, CDR2 YYREEE (reference sequence). Trimming took off 4 bases at V and 2 bases at J, with 19 bases between the two ends. The CDR3 covers 16 residues. The CDR3: CASSPATTKTTYEQYF. The CDR3 DNA is TGTGCCAGCAGCCCCGCCACGACAAAAACAACCTACGAGCAGTACTTC.

The chain employs TRBV2 and TRBJ1-5, with D uncertain. CDR3 size: 15 residues. The V end was cut by 7 bases, the J end by 6 bases, with 19 bases between. Germline V gene data show CDR1 as SNHLY and CDR2 as FYNNEI. The chain's CDR3 is CASTPMSEIGQPQHF. CDR3 nucleotides: TGTGCCAGCACCCCCATGTCGGAGATCGGTCAGCCCCAGCATTTT.

The chain recombines TRBV18 with TRBJ1-1; TRBD1 matches at 9 bases. The CDR3 is made up of 15 amino acids. V lost 6 bases, J lost 3 bases, and 8 bases stayed unmatched. CDR1 and CDR2 from the germline V gene are KGHSH and LQKENI. The CDR3 DNA is TGTGCCAGCTCGTTCCTGGGACAGGGTGACACTGAAGCTTTCTTT. Its translation: CASSFLGQGDTEAFF.

The chain links TRBV5-4 to TRBJ1-6; no clear D. The length of the CDR3 is 17 residues. V lost 0 bases and J lost 3, with 13 bases in between. CDR1 and CDR2 (germline): SGHNT, YYREEE (reference sequence). The CDR3 DNA sequence: TGTGCCAGCAGCTTGGCCCCCACTGAAATCTATAATTCACCCCTCCACTTT. Its translation is CASSLAPTEIYNSPLHF.

The chain links TRBV2 to TRBJ1-2, with 10 bases lining up with TRBD1. The length of the CDR3 is 14 residues. The junction had 2 bases not matched to a gene; V was cut back by 6 bases and J by 1 base. The germline V gene has CDR1 SNHLY and CDR2 FYNNEI. CDR3 amino acids: CASSGQGGNYGYTF. CDR3 nucleotide sequence: TGTGCCAGCAGCGGACAGGGGGGTAACTATGGCTACACCTTC.

The rearrangement links TRBV2 to TRBJ1-2; TRBD1 aligns across 9 bases. The junction had 6 bases not matched to a gene; V was cut back by 8 bases and J by 8 bases. The germline CDR1 and CDR2 sequences are SNHLY and FYNNEI. CDR3 length equals 12 residues. CDR3 in amino acids: CASGGQGTGYTF. In nucleotides, the CDR3 is TGTGCCAGCGGGGGACAGGGAACCGGCTACACCTTC.

The chain has TRBV29-1 and TRBJ2-3, with D possibly matching TRBD2 (6 bases). The germline V gene encodes CDR1 SQVTM and CDR2 ANQGSEA. The CDR3 contains 14 residues. V dropped 7 bases and J dropped 3 bases, with 17 bases sitting between them. The CDR3 nucleotides are TGCAGCGCCCGAAGGGGAGGAGGGACAGATACGCAGTATTTT. Amino acids: CSARRGGGTDTQYF.

The chain carries TRBV12-5 and TRBJ1-1, with D unresolved. V lost 5 bases, J lost 5 bases, and 9 bases lay in between. Germline V gene lookup returns CDR1 LGHNT and CDR2 FRNRAP. The CDR3 has 12 amino acids. CDR3 coding DNA: TGTGCTAGTGGTCTACGGGCGACTGAAGCTTTCTTT. Translated, it gives CASGLRATEAFF.

The CDR3 DNA is TGTGCCAGCGCACAGGGGGCGAACACCATATATTTT. Amino acid sequence: CASAQGANTIYF. The V gene is TRBV6-6, the J gene TRBJ1-3; 9 nucleotides align to TRBD1. The CDR3 covers 12 residues. The germline CDR1 and CDR2 sequences are MNHNY and SVGAGI (reference sequence). V lost 8 bases, J lost 7 bases, and 3 bases stayed unmatched.

The chain couples TRBV15 to TRBJ1-3; tentative D call: TRBD1 (5 bases). Trimming took 0 bases from V and 0 from J, leaving 9 bases between them. The CDR3 is 16 residues long. Germline CDR1 and CDR2: LNHNV and YYDKDF (reference sequence). This chain's CDR3 is CATSREGTDSGNTIYF. CDR3 DNA: TGTGCCACCAGCAGAGAGGGGACGGACTCTGGAAACACCATATATTTT.

The chain has TRBV6-4 and TRBJ1-6; D remains unclear. Looked up from germline, CDR1 is MRHNA and CDR2 is SNTAGT. This CDR3 has 13 residues. Trimming pared 4 bases from V and 7 bases from J, leaving 8 bases between. CDR3 bases: TGTGCCAGCAGTGCGTCGGGGAATTCACCCCTCCACTTT. Encoded protein: CASSASGNSPLHF.

The rearrangement links TRBV11-2 to TRBJ2-6; D ambiguous. The CDR3 length is 15 residues. CDR1 is SGHAT, CDR2 FQNNGV, per germline. The germline V and J ends were trimmed by 4 bases and 1 base, with 8 bases remaining between them. The CDR3 DNA is TGTGCCAGCAGCTCCCACCCGTCTGGGGCCAACGTCCTGACTTTC. It codes for CASSSHPSGANVLTF.